The next 22 T cell receptor beta chains were all read from a single sample in a study of T cell repertoires in cytomegalovirus infection. TCRdb analysed the reads with MiXCR anew, one entry per CDR3 protein. The table shows 350,000 to 500,000 distinct CDR3 sequences, with roughly 30% occurring only once. The material sequenced was PBMCs. These receptors were taken from a human donor in good health (CMV status not recorded). Some clones in this sample may be carry-over from other donors' samples.

In this sample, this clonotype turned up a few times. The chain links TRBV6-1 to TRBJ2-7, with TRBD1 identical over 8 bases. Germline assignment: CDR1 MNHNS and CDR2 SASEGT. This CDR3 is built from 16 residues. V gave up 6 bases and J gave up 1 base; unmatched junction bases: 11. The DNA for the CDR3 is TGTGCCAGCAGGGACCCGGGACAGGTGATATCCTACGAGCAGTACTTC. Residues: CASRDPGQVISYEQYF.

This clonotype was found once. A much larger clonotype is one base distant, so this may be a read error. V is TRBV10-3 and J is TRBJ1-2, with TRBD1 matching over 9 bases. J was trimmed by 8 bases and V by 6 bases; bases with no gene match: 25. CDR1 and CDR2 from the germline V gene are ENHRY and SYGVKD. The CDR3 is 19 amino acids. The CDR3 DNA is TGTGCCATCAGCGCTGGGGACAGGGAGCCCAGCAGGGGAATTGGCGGCTACACCTTC. This translates into CAISAGDREPSRGIGGYTF.

With respect to this clonotype: A much larger clone is a single base away; this may be a read error. This chain connects TRBV18 to TRBJ1-5, with no clear D. This CDR3 region has 14 residues. Germline loops: CDR1 KGHSH, CDR2 LQKENI. The CDR3 is CVSSPGISNQPQHF. CDR3 sequence (DNA): TGTGTCAGCTCACCCGGCATTAGCAATCAGCCCCAGCATTTT.

In its sample, this clonotype was seen many times. This chain uses TRBV6-5 with TRBJ1-2; 8 bases agree with TRBD1. This CDR3 spans 15 amino acids. V lost 4 bases to trimming and J lost 5 bases; unmatched junction nucleotides: 9. CDR1 MNHEY and CDR2 SVGAGI come from the germline V gene. DNA of the CDR3: TGTGCCAGCAGTTCGAGACAGGGGCTGCATTATGGCTACACCTTC. It codes for CASSSRQGLHYGYTF.

The genes are TRBV15 and TRBJ2-3; D ambiguous. V was shortened by 0 bases and J by 2 bases, with 9 bases between the two germline ends. The CDR3 is made up of 15 amino acids. Germline-derived CDR1 and CDR2 are LNHNV and YYDKDF (reference sequence). The DNA of the CDR3 is TGTGCCACCAGCAGAGAGGATATACCCACAGATACGCAGTATTTT. The encoded protein is CATSREDIPTDTQYF.

The chain recombines TRBV7-9 with TRBJ2-7; 13 nucleotides match TRBD2. V gave up 8 bases and J gave up 2 bases; unmatched junction bases: 6. The CDR3 runs 15 residues. Germline values: CDR1 SEHNR, CDR2 FQNEAQ (reference sequence). The CDR3 bases are TGTGCCAGCGGAGGACTAGCGGGGGCCGCCTACGAGCAGTACTTC. The encoded protein is CASGGLAGAAYEQYF.

The gene calls are TRBV6-4 and TRBJ2-2, with D perhaps being TRBD1 or TRBD2 (6 bases each). The V gene's germline CDR1 is MRHNA and CDR2 SNTAGT. The CDR3 has 16 amino acids. The V end lost 6 bases, the J end lost 4 bases, and 18 bases lay between the germline ends. The CDR3 nucleotides are TGTGCCAGCAGAGACCAGGGGTTGGAGGGCACCGGGGAGCTGTTTTTT. Translating gives CASRDQGLEGTGELFF.

The chain links TRBV4-1 to TRBJ1-5; D gene uncertain. CDR1 is MGHRA, CDR2 YSYEKL, per germline. This CDR3 is 15 amino acids long. Trimming removed 2 bases from V and 0 bases from J, with 8 bases in between. CDR3 loop: CASSQTDPSNQPQHF. DNA of the CDR3: TGCGCCAGCAGCCAAACAGACCCTAGCAATCAGCCCCAGCATTTT.

CDR3 sequence reads: CATSRDRVGGEQYF. The DNA for the CDR3 is TGTGCCACCAGCAGAGATCGGGTGGGGGGGGAGCAGTACTTC. This chain connects TRBV15 to TRBJ2-7; 7 bases align to TRBD2. The CDR3 spans 14 residues. J lost 7 bases, V lost 0 bases, and 6 bases had no gene match. From germline, CDR1 is LNHNV and CDR2 YYDKDF (reference sequence). The complete variable domain, with remaining parts taken from reference TRBV15 and TRBJ2-7, reads DAMVIQNPRYQVTQFGKPVTLSCSQTLNHNVMYWYQQKSSQAPKLLFHYYDKDFNNEADTPDNFQSRRPNTSFCFLDIRSPGLGDTAMYLCATSRDRVGGEQYFGPGTRLTVT.

A few counts support this clonotype. J is TRBJ2-5 and V is TRBV29-1, with a weak D call TRBD2 (7 bases). V shed 6 bases and J shed 5 bases, with 19 bases lying between them. This CDR3 spans 14 amino acids. Germline V gene sequence: CDR1 SQVTM, CDR2 ANQGSEA. The CDR3 region is CSVRRGGGGETQYF. Written as DNA, the CDR3 is TGCAGCGTCCGAAGGGGGGGGGGCGGGGAGACCCAGTACTTC.

As concerns this clonotype: Here the CDR3 omits its conserved ending phenylalanine or tryptophan, so a read error is the likely source. Because the CDR3's place on the DNA is in doubt, the DNA is left out and the CDR3 is given as listed by TCRdb. The J gene is TRBJ2-7, the V gene TRBV7-2; the table's TRBD1 call for D was not verified on the DNA. Per the germline V gene, CDR1 is SGHTA and CDR2 is FQGNSA. The CDR3 spans 14 amino acids, including both terminal residues. CDR3: CASTVLGTEVEPYC.

The chain uses TRBV29-1 and TRBJ2-1; D is unclear. Germline V gives CDR1 SQVTM, CDR2 ANQGSEA. The germline V and J ends were trimmed by 7 bases and 10 bases, with 11 bases remaining between them. This CDR3 comprises 10 residues. The CDR3 spells CSGERGEQFF. CDR3 DNA: TGCAGCGGGGAACGCGGAGAGCAGTTCTTC.

A few counts support this clonotype. The chain links TRBV28 to TRBJ1-1; D is possibly TRBD1 (6 bases). CDR1 is MDHEN and CDR2 is SYDVKM in the germline V gene. The CDR3 contains 14 residues. V gave up 6 bases and J gave up 4 bases, with 15 bases separating them. The DNA for the CDR3 is TGTGCCAGCAGCAGCCCCGGGGGCGGCACTGAAGCTTTCTTT. Its protein product is CASSSPGGGTEAFF.

This sequence joins TRBV6-2 or TRBV6-3 and TRBJ1-5; 8 bases are a match to TRBD1. Looked up from germline, CDR1 is MNHEY and CDR2 is SVGEGT. The CDR3 length is 20 residues. V dropped 0 bases and J dropped 4; count of bases not matched to a gene: 17. This CDR3 is CASSYSARDRTTWGNQPQHF. The CDR3 coding sequence is TGTGCCAGCAGTTACTCCGCCCGGGACAGGACCACATGGGGGAATCAGCCCCAGCATTTT.

On this clonotype itself: Just one base apart from a much larger clone, this may be a read error. The chain links TRBV7-2 to TRBJ2-3; D possibly corresponds to TRBD2 (5 bases). Germline loops: CDR1 SGHTA, CDR2 FQGNSA. The length of the CDR3 is 17 residues. CDR3 region: CAISLEPVGNPTDTQYF. The CDR3 nucleotides are TGTGCCATCAGCTTAGAACCCGTCGGGAATCCCACAGATACGCAGTATTTT.

At least ten counts were recorded for this clonotype. This chain joins TRBV6-5 and TRBJ2-1, with 7 bases that match TRBD2. The CDR3 runs to 16 residues. The junction had 9 bases not matched to a gene; V was cut back by 6 bases and J by 1 base. Germline V gene data show CDR1 as MNHEY and CDR2 as SVGAGI. As DNA, the CDR3 is TGTGCCAGCAGGGATCCGGGGGGAAGATCCTACAATGAGCAGTTCTTC. This sequence encodes CASRDPGGRSYNEQFF.

V gene TRBV30 combines with J gene TRBJ1-1; D is uncertain. CDR1 and CDR2 (germline): GTSNPN, SVGIG (reference sequence). This CDR3 spans 13 amino acids. V gave up 4 bases and J gave up 13 bases, with 22 bases separating them. CDR3 sequence reads: CAWTGVLGKVGFF. The CDR3 nucleotides read TGTGCCTGGACAGGAGTCCTGGGGAAAGTGGGTTTCTTT.

About this clonotype: Given a much more abundant clone one base away, this may be a read error. The DNA is left out, because the CDR3 cannot be placed on it with certainty; the CDR3 is given as TCRdb lists it. The rearrangement uses TRBV7-3 and TRBJ1-4. The CDR3 spans 17 residues, counting both ends. The germline V gene encodes CDR1 SGHTA and CDR2 FQGTGA. This CDR3 reads CASSFPPLWQENEKLIF.

V is TRBV7-6 and J is TRBJ2-6, with TRBD2 identical over 7 bases. Trimming cost V 2 bases and J 0 bases; bases outside gene matches: 13. Germline assignment: CDR1 SGHVS and CDR2 FNYEAQ. The CDR3 runs to 20 residues. CDR3 in DNA: TGTGCCAGCAGCTTATATATCCCGGGGGGAGCCAACTCTGGGGCCAACGTCCTGACTTTC. This translates into CASSLYIPGGANSGANVLTF.

In its sample, this clonotype was seen many times. The rearrangement uses TRBV7-8 and TRBJ2-5; 10 nucleotides line up with TRBD2. The CDR3 totals 15 residues. Germline CDR1 and CDR2: SGHVS and FQNEAQ. V shed 5 bases, J shed 5 bases, and the junction held 8 bases outside the gene matches. In DNA, the CDR3 is TGTGCCAGCAGCGTACTAGCGGGGATAGGCGAGACCCAGTACTTC. Protein: CASSVLAGIGETQYF.

This clonotype has a count of ten or more. The V gene is TRBV7-2, the J gene TRBJ2-7; TRBD2 matches 9 bases. The CDR3 is made up of 15 amino acids. Losses at the gene ends were 0 bases for V and 7 bases for J; bases not matched to a gene: 7. The germline gives CDR1 SGHTA, CDR2 FQGNSA. The CDR3 protein is CASSLAASGVGEQYF. The CDR3 region has the DNA TGTGCCAGCAGCTTAGCGGCTAGCGGGGTGGGAGAGCAGTACTTC.

This clonotype was detected only a few times. V gene TRBV7-8 combines with J gene TRBJ2-2, with D possibly TRBD2 on 5 matching bases. Germline values: CDR1 SGHVS, CDR2 FQNEAQ. The CDR3 consists of 14 residues. V was clipped by 5 bases and J by 1 base, with 8 bases between them. The CDR3 DNA is TGTGCCAGCAGCGGCCGGGGGAACACCGGGGAGCTGTTTTTT. Encoded protein: CASSGRGNTGELFF.